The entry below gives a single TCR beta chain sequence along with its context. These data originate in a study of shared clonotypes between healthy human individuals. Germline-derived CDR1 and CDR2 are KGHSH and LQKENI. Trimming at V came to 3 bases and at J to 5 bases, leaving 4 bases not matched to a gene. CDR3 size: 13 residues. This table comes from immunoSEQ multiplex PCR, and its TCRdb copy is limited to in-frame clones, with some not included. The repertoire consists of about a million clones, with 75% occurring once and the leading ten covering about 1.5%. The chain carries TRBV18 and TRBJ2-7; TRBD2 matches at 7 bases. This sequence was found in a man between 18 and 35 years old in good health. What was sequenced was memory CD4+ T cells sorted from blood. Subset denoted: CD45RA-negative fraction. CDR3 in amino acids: CASSPWEGHEQYF. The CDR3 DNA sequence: TGTGCCAGCTCACCGTGGGAGGGCCACGAGCAGTACTTC.